This TCR beta chain was recovered during a study of blood T cell repertoires in COVID-19. Study as a whole: Researchers got acute and convalescent COVID-19 samples from the United States, Italy and Spain. Sample material is recorded as cDNA or gDNA derived from T cells, B-cell-depleted T cells, or PBMCs.

Original data processing: Reference gene primer amplification in the assay estimated nucleated cell counts. The protocol was immunoSEQ multiplex PCR, while the TCRdb copy is restricted to in-frame clones and leaves out a portion. V, J and clone size were drawn from that table, and D and trimming were deduced from the DNA. The data hold some 300,000 clones, with roughly 88% observed a single time. The V end was cut by 5 bases, the J end by 7 bases, with 12 bases between. Germline V gene sequence: CDR1 MDHEN, CDR2 SYDVKM. This CDR3 has 13 amino acids. Recruits, aged roughly 18 to 90 years, lived in about two dozen US areas.

Sequencing was done on a sample of PBMCs or T cells enriched from blood (not recorded which). This chain connects TRBV28 to TRBJ1-5; D perhaps matches TRBD1 (5 bases). The TCR originated in a woman in her 30s who had recovered from COVID-19. CDR3 sequence: CASSPGGGQPQHF. CDR3 DNA: TGTGCCAGCAGTCCCGGGGGAGGGCAGCCCCAGCATTTT.